This note documents a single T cell receptor beta chain sequence. What it recognizes is unknown. Trimming removed 0 bases from V and 5 bases from J, with 13 bases in between. The CDR3 extends over 15 amino acids. Germline V gene lookup returns CDR1 SGDLS and CDR2 YYNGEE. The data stem from a study of cytomegalovirus exposure and HLA in healthy donors. Study-wide context: From HLA-typed donors, an early data release held tens of millions of unique TCRs. General study points: The authors assumed roughly uniform sequencing depth across donors for presence/absence analyses. Some TCR beta chains (more than 150 of them) were listed as cytomegalovirus-associated.

Amplification used 60 Vbeta primers and 13 Jbeta primers. Original analysis: Per a later analysis, the number of unique TCR beta chains was 75 million to 90 million, of which around 9.9 million were shared. The table came from immunoSEQ multiplex PCR; TCRdb's copy has only in-frame clones and leaves some out. D and trimming come from the DNA, and the V and J calls and clone size come from that table. Among 120,000 to 150,000 clones, roughly 80% were seen once, and the ten largest hold 10% to 15%. The chain uses TRBV9 and TRBJ2-3; D may be TRBD1 (6 bases). The specimen sequenced was PBMCs. The clonotype comes from a man aged 40-55 years in good health and CMV-seropositive. CDR3 nucleotide sequence: TGTGCCAGCAGCGTAGCAACAGGGCACGAAGATACGCAGTATTTT. Protein: CASSVATGHEDTQYF.